This is a list of T cell receptor beta chains from one sample in a study of read filtering for tumor transcriptome and immune sequencing. MiXCR, applied by TCRdb to the reads, yields one record per CDR3 protein. This sample has 75,000 to 95,000 distinct CDR3 sequences, with about 22% found just once. The sequenced sample was a population of CD138-negative cells sorted from bone marrow. The receptors originated from a donor older than 35 with multiple myeloma. The CDR3 runs from the conserved cysteine through the conserved F or W. Each record gives: V gene, clone size, CDR3 length, J gene, D gene, CDR3 DNA, CDR3 protein. The D gene is left open where the match is weak. Size values are once, few and many counts, or a class for expanded clones, and some rows have none.

TRBV28	.	12	TRBJ2-4	.	TGTGCCAGCAGCGGACAGCGGGACATTCAGTACTTC	CASSGQRDIQYF
TRBV4-2	.	15	TRBJ2-1	.	TGTGCCAGCAGCCAAGAGGGGGTGGGGGCTGATGAGCAGTTCTTC	CASSQEGVGADEQFF
TRBV5-1	.	13	TRBJ2-1	TRBD1	TGCGCTAGCAGCTTAGACAGGGGGGAGACCCAGTTCTTC	CASSLDRGETQFF
TRBV18	many	15	TRBJ2-1	TRBD1	TGTGCCAGCTCAACCCCAGGGGGCTCCTACAATGAGCAGTTCTTC	CASSTPGGSYNEQFF
TRBV14	many	15	TRBJ2-5	.	TGTGCCAGCAGCCCCCTGGTTGGCGGCGGAGAGACCCAGTACTTC	CASSPLVGGGETQYF
TRBV20-1	many	10	TRBJ2-5	.	TGCAGTGCTAGACGAGAGACCCAGTACTTC	CSARRETQYF
TRBV5-1	many	14	TRBJ1-6	.	TGCGCCAGCAGCTTGGACAGGGAGAATTCACCCCTCCACTTT	CASSLDRENSPLHF
TRBV25-1	.	15	TRBJ2-5	.	TGTGCCAGCAGTGTTCTTCTAGTGGGGGGAGAGACCCAGTACTTC	CASSVLLVGGETQYF
TRBV6-5	few	15	TRBJ2-3	.	TGTGCCAGCAGTTCTAGGGGGGCGATCACAGATACGCAGTATTTT	CASSSRGAITDTQYF
TRBV24-1	many	13	TRBJ2-7	.	TGTGCCACCAGTGGTCGGGGTTCCTACGAGCAGTACTTC	CATSGRGSYEQYF
TRBV28	many	17	TRBJ2-1	.	TGTGCCAGCAGTGACCGAGCTTGGGGGACATCATACAATGAGCAGTTCTTC	CASSDRAWGTSYNEQFF
TRBV7-9	many	13	TRBJ2-1	.	TGTGCCAGCAGCTTAGCCGCCCCTAATGAGCAGTTCTTC	CASSLAAPNEQFF
TRBV5-1	many	14	TRBJ2-7	.	TGCGCCAGCAGCGAGACTAGTTCTTCCTACGAGCAGTACTTC	CASSETSSSYEQYF
TRBV18	many	16	TRBJ2-1	TRBD2	TGTGCCAGCTCACCAGTACTAGCGGGGGAAAACAATGAGCAGTTCTTC	CASSPVLAGENNEQFF